The 31 T cell receptor beta chains below were found in one sample sequenced in a study of T cells in Graves' hyperthyroidism and ophthalmopathy. RNA transcripts were the template for amplifying TCR beta CDR3 regions. Carried out on the TCR CDR3, a first-round RT-PCR used the HTBI primer set. TCRdb fed the multiplex PCR reads into MiXCR, producing one record per CDR3 protein. Here the sample spans 650,000 to 850,000 distinct CDR3 sequences, roughly a sixth being singletons. The sequencing sample was made of blood. The receptor source for this set is a woman aged 45-65 years with Graves' hyperthyroidism that later progressed to Graves' ophthalmopathy.

This clonotype was counted between two and nine times. V gene TRBV10-3 combines with J gene TRBJ1-5; D not resolved. This CDR3 has 12 residues. In germline, CDR1 is ENHRY, CDR2 SYGVKD. Trimming removed 2 bases from V and 8 bases from J, with 7 bases in between. The CDR3 nucleotides read TGTGCCATCAGTGAGCCAGGTGAGCCCCAGCATTTT. Protein sequence: CAISEPGEPQHF.

This clonotype was counted ten times or more. The CDR3 sequence: CASSQAGSDNEQFF. DNA for the CDR3: TGTGCCAGCAGCCAAGCAGGGAGCGACAATGAGCAGTTCTTC. The J gene is TRBJ2-1, the V gene TRBV7-8; D could derive from TRBD1 or TRBD2 (5 bases each). Trimming pared 5 bases from V and 5 bases from J, leaving 13 bases between. Looked up from germline, CDR1 is SGHVS and CDR2 is FQNEAQ. The CDR3 is 14 amino acids.

In this sample, this clonotype turned up many times. The V and J genes are TRBV5-1 and TRBJ1-1; 9 nucleotides agree with TRBD1. Germline V gene data show CDR1 as SGHRS and CDR2 as YFSETQ. V lost 4 bases to trimming and J lost 4 bases; unmatched junction nucleotides: 8. This CDR3 is built from 15 residues. As DNA, the CDR3 is TGCGCCAGCAGCCAGATACAGGGGGCGAGCACTGAAGCTTTCTTT. Protein: CASSQIQGASTEAFF. Full variable domain (outside the CDR3, taken from reference TRBV5-1 and TRBJ1-1): KAGVTQTPRYLIKTRGQQVTLSCSPISGHRSVSWYQQTPGQGLQFLFEYFSETQRNKGNFPGRFSGRQFSNSRSEMNVSTLELGDSALYLCASSQIQGASTEAFFGQGTRLTVV.

V is TRBV10-3 and J is TRBJ2-2, with D possibly being TRBD2 (6 bases). The V and J ends lost 3 bases and 3 bases respectively, with 8 bases between them. CDR1 is ENHRY, CDR2 SYGVKD, per germline. The CDR3 consists of 14 residues. The CDR3 here is CAISDRGYTGELFF. The CDR3 DNA is TGTGCCATCAGTGATCGGGGGTACACCGGGGAGCTGTTTTTT.

This chain uses TRBV12-3 or TRBV12-4 with TRBJ1-2; D not resolved. The V and J ends lost 2 bases and 4 bases respectively, with 11 bases between them. CDR3 length: 14 amino acids. CDR3 nucleotide sequence: TGTGCCAGCAGTTTAATACGGGGTGGCTATGGCTACACCTTC. It is translated as CASSLIRGGYGYTF.

At least ten counts were recorded for this clonotype. The V and J genes are TRBV11-2 and TRBJ2-5, with D possibly matching TRBD1 (5 bases). V was cut by 5 bases and J by 1 base, with 14 bases left in between. This CDR3 contains 15 residues. Per the germline V gene, CDR1 is SGHAT and CDR2 is FQNNGV. In nucleotides, the CDR3 is TGTGCCAGCAGCGCGGACGGACAATTCCAAGAGACCCAGTACTTC. Amino acids: CASSADGQFQETQYF.

This clonotype was counted at least ten times. The chain recombines TRBV3-1 with TRBJ1-2; 9 positions agree with TRBD1. The CDR3 length is 16 residues. CDR1 and CDR2 (germline): LGHDT, YNNKEL (reference sequence). The trim removed 2 bases at V and 4 bases at J, leaving 8 bases unmatched. The CDR3 coding sequence is TGTGCCAGCAGCCAAAACAATGACAGGGGGTCCTATGGCTACACCTTC. It yields the protein CASSQNNDRGSYGYTF.

The table lists this clonotype with many counts. The V and J genes are TRBV7-9 and TRBJ2-1; no clear D gene. This CDR3 region has 15 residues. CDR1 is SEHNR and CDR2 is FQNEAQ in the germline V gene (reference sequence). V was clipped by 3 bases and J by 1 base, with 10 bases between them. The CDR3 loop reads CASSFLLGSYNEQFF. CDR3 nucleotide sequence: TGTGCCAGCAGCTTTTTATTGGGTTCCTACAATGAGCAGTTCTTC. The entire variable domain, with the rest obtained from reference TRBV7-9 and TRBJ2-1, is as follows: DTGVSQNPRHKITKRGQNVTFRCDPISEHNRLYWYRQTLGQGPEFLTYFQNEAQLEKSRLLSDRFSAERPKGSFSTLEIQRTEQGDSAMYLCASSFLLGSYNEQFFGPGTRLTVL.

In this sample, this clonotype turned up many times. DNA of the CDR3: TGTGCCAGCAGTTTAACGGGTAGAGGAAATCAGCCCCAGCATTTT. Translating gives CASSLTGRGNQPQHF. The chain links TRBV12-3 or TRBV12-4 to TRBJ1-5; D is unresolved. The germline V and J ends were trimmed by 2 bases and 4 bases, with 12 bases remaining between them. The CDR3 loop spans 15 amino acids.

This clonotype appeared many times. The rearrangement joins TRBV5-8 to TRBJ2-1; D gene uncertain. Trimming took off 4 bases at V and 6 bases at J, with 11 bases between the two ends. Germline lookup yields CDR1 SGHTS and CDR2 YDEGEE. This CDR3 is 13 amino acids long. In DNA form, the CDR3 reads TGTGCCAGCAGCCTAGGACCTATCAATGAGCAGTTCTTC. Translation gives CASSLGPINEQFF.

The V call is TRBV28, the J call TRBJ2-1, with D possibly being TRBD2 (6 bases). The germline V and J ends were trimmed by 4 bases and 2 bases, with 15 bases remaining between them. Germline CDR1 and CDR2: MDHEN and SYDVKM. This CDR3 has 16 amino acids. The CDR3 DNA follows: TGTGCCAGCAGTTCCCCTGGGGGGTCTGCCTACAATGAGCAGTTCTTC. Its protein product is CASSSPGGSAYNEQFF.

Turning to this clonotype: This may come from a read error, since a much larger clone is one base off. The CDR3 coding sequence is TGTGCCTGGCCTAGAGGAGTCTATGGCTACATCTTC. Its translation is CAWPRGVYGYIF. The genes are TRBV30 and TRBJ1-2; D is uncertain. CDR1 is GTSNPN and CDR2 is SVGIG in the germline V gene (reference sequence). The CDR3 loop spans 12 amino acids.

This clonotype was counted only a few times. The rearrangement links TRBV6-1 to TRBJ1-2; D might be TRBD1 (5 bases). Germline lookup yields CDR1 MNHNS and CDR2 SASEGT. The length of the CDR3 is 14 residues. V was clipped by 6 bases and J by 5 bases, with 16 bases between them. The CDR3 bases are TGTGCCAGCAGCTCCTTTGACAGACGTTATGGCTACACCTTC. Its translation: CASSSFDRRYGYTF.

V and J are TRBV29-1 and TRBJ2-3, with D perhaps matching TRBD1 or TRBD2 (7 bases each). CDR3 size: 15 residues. Germline CDR1 reads SQVTM; CDR2 reads ANQGSEA. Trimming removed 4 bases at V and 1 base at J, with 15 bases between. CDR3 bases: TGCAGCGTTGGTGGCAGGGGGAGGGGCACAGATACGCAGTATTTT. Protein: CSVGGRGRGTDTQYF.

The chain has TRBV20-1 and TRBJ2-7, with D possibly TRBD2 on 6 matching bases. There are 15 residues in the CDR3. Trimming stripped 0 bases from V and 1 base from J, with 13 bases between. Germline V lookup: CDR1 DFQATT, CDR2 SNEGSKA (reference sequence). The CDR3: CSAREPRDSSYEQYF. The CDR3 bases are TGCAGTGCTAGAGAGCCCCGGGACTCTTCCTACGAGCAGTACTTC.

At least ten counts were recorded for this clonotype. V gene TRBV20-1 combines with J gene TRBJ1-2; unclear D gene. CDR1 and CDR2 from the germline V gene are DFQATT and SNEGSKA (reference sequence). This CDR3 region has 12 residues. Trimming removed 7 bases from V and 8 bases from J, with 17 bases in between. The CDR3 nucleotides are TGCAGTGTCCCCCAACTTCAGTCGGGCTACACCTTC. This gives the protein CSVPQLQSGYTF.

V usage is TRBV28 and J usage is TRBJ2-7, with TRBD2 as a possible D gene (6 bases). Germline lookup yields CDR1 MDHEN and CDR2 SYDVKM. This CDR3 spans 15 amino acids. The V gene lost 2 bases and the J gene lost 4 bases, with 15 bases spanning the gap. The CDR3 is CASSLVFGRGYEQYF. The CDR3 DNA sequence: TGTGCCAGCAGTTTAGTGTTCGGGAGAGGATACGAGCAGTACTTC.

This clonotype was observed a few times. The V gene is TRBV20-1, the J gene TRBJ2-1, with 10 bases that match TRBD2. Germline trimming cut 1 base from V and 3 bases from J; bases unmatched to any gene: 12. Germline lookup yields CDR1 DFQATT and CDR2 SNEGSKA (reference sequence). The CDR3 covers 18 residues. The CDR3 bases are TGCAGTGCTAGAGCCGGGAGCGGGGGGGCCAAATACTACAATGAGCAGTTCTTC. Amino acid sequence: CSARAGSGGAKYYNEQFF.

This clonotype was counted a few times. CDR3 sequence reads: CASLGWGFSPLHF. CDR3 bases: TGTGCCAGCCTCGGGTGGGGGTTTTCACCCCTCCACTTT. This chain joins TRBV12-3 or TRBV12-4 and TRBJ1-6; tentatively, D is TRBD1 (5 bases). Trimming left V 8 bases short and J 9 bases short, with 14 bases between. There are 13 residues in the CDR3.

This clonotype was found a few times. This chain connects TRBV27 to TRBJ1-1, with TRBD1 as a possible D gene (5 bases). V was pared by 5 bases and J by 5 bases, with 15 bases between. Germline V gene sequence: CDR1 MNHEY, CDR2 SMNVEV (reference sequence). This CDR3 has 14 residues. CDR3 nucleotides: TGTGCCAGCAGTAGACGGGACTTTGGGACTGAAGCTTTCTTT. Protein product: CASSRRDFGTEAFF.

The CDR3 DNA reads TGCGCCAGCAGCTTGGACAGTCGAGGGTGGCCCCAGCATTTT. Translating gives CASSLDSRGWPQHF. V gene TRBV5-1 combines with J gene TRBJ1-5, with D unclear. The CDR3 has 14 amino acids. Germline CDR1 is SGHRS and CDR2 is YFSETQ. V dropped 0 bases and J dropped 9 bases, with 13 bases sitting between them. The whole variable domain, filled in from reference TRBV5-1 and TRBJ1-5, reads KAGVTQTPRYLIKTRGQQVTLSCSPISGHRSVSWYQQTPGQGLQFLFEYFSETQRNKGNFPGRFSGRQFSNSRSEMNVSTLELGDSALYLCASSLDSRGWPQHFGDGTRLSIL.

This clonotype appeared many times. This chain uses TRBV5-5 with TRBJ1-1; the D is unclear. Germline-derived CDR1 and CDR2 are SGHKS and YYEKEE (reference sequence). CDR3 length equals 15 residues. V shed 0 bases and J shed 4 bases, with 13 bases lying between them. The CDR3 coding sequence is TGTGCCAGCAGCTTGGTAGAGGGTAGAAGCACTGAAGCTTTCTTT. Translating gives CASSLVEGRSTEAFF.

This clonotype has just a few counts. The chain combines TRBV19 with TRBJ1-1, with TRBD1 as a possible D gene (5 bases). The germline V gene encodes CDR1 LNHDA and CDR2 SQIVND (reference sequence). Deletions cut 7 bases from V and 10 bases from J, with 25 bases between. The CDR3 contains 15 residues. CDR3: CASIPEDTYIWGAFF. The CDR3 DNA is TGTGCCAGTATTCCGGAGGACACCTACATCTGGGGAGCTTTCTTT. Together with reference TRBV19 and TRBJ1-1, the CDR3 gives the full variable domain: DGGITQSPKYLFRKEGQNVTLSCEQNLNHDAMYWYRQDPGQGLRLIYYSQIVNDFQKGDIAEGYSVSREKKESFPLTVTSAQKNPTAFYLCASIPEDTYIWGAFFGQGTRLTVV.

Ten or more counts support this clonotype. One end of the junction fails to match germline, which may point to a read error. The V gene is TRBV7-2, the J gene TRBJ2-2; D is possibly TRBD2 (6 bases). Germline V CDR1 and CDR2: SGHTA, FQGNSA. There are 15 residues in the CDR3. CDR3 sequence (DNA): TGCGCCAGCTCCTTGGGGGGTTTGAACACCGGGGAGCTGTTTTTT. Protein sequence: CASSLGGLNTGELFF.

This clonotype was seen a handful of times. The V and J genes are TRBV6-2 or TRBV6-3 and TRBJ2-2; 8 nucleotides line up with TRBD1. The CDR3 runs to 17 residues. The V and J ends lost 5 bases and 4 bases, in that order; junction bases with no gene match: 12. Germline V lookup: CDR1 MNHEY, CDR2 SVGEGT. The DNA for the CDR3 is TGTGCCAGCAGTACTCTGGACAGGGTCGAGACCACCGGGGAGCTGTTTTTT. Amino acids: CASSTLDRVETTGELFF.

This chain connects TRBV29-1 to TRBJ2-3; no reliable D call. Germline V CDR1 and CDR2: SQVTM, ANQGSEA. Deletions cut 7 bases from V and 4 bases from J, with 12 bases between. The CDR3 spans 12 residues. CDR3: CSAARSADTQYF. The DNA of the CDR3 is TGCAGCGCCGCGAGGTCAGCAGATACGCAGTATTTT.

CDR3 loop: CASSAPGDQPQHF. CDR3 DNA sequence: TGTGCCAGCAGCGCGCCGGGGGATCAGCCCCAGCATTTT. The rearrangement uses TRBV7-6 and TRBJ1-5, with D possibly TRBD1 on 5 matching bases. The CDR3 contains 13 residues. V dropped 5 bases and J dropped 5 bases, with 10 bases sitting between them. Germline V gene lookup returns CDR1 SGHVS and CDR2 FNYEAQ.

This clonotype has just a few counts. V is TRBV7-9 and J is TRBJ2-1, with no clear D. The CDR3 runs 14 residues. In germline, CDR1 is SEHNR, CDR2 FQNEAQ (reference sequence). Trimming cost V 2 bases and J 8 bases, with 13 bases left between them. DNA of the CDR3: TGTGCCAGCAGCTTATCCGGCAGTTACGATGAGCAGTTCTTC. This translates into CASSLSGSYDEQFF.

V usage is TRBV7-3 and J usage is TRBJ2-5; no clear D. Germline CDR1 is SGHTA and CDR2 is FQGTGA. CDR3 length equals 15 residues. Trimming cost V 5 bases and J 1 base, with 14 bases left between them. The CDR3 DNA reads as TGTGCCAGCAGCCCCGAGTTGACAACCCAAGAGACCCAGTACTTC. This sequence encodes CASSPELTTQETQYF.

The chain uses TRBV5-1 and TRBJ1-6; D might be TRBD1 (5 bases). V was clipped by 1 base and J by 9 bases, with 14 bases between them. This CDR3 is built from 15 residues. Looked up from germline, CDR1 is SGHRS and CDR2 is YFSETQ. DNA of the CDR3: TGCGCCAGCAGCTTGAACGGAGACCAGGGTTCACCCCTCCACTTT. Encoded protein: CASSLNGDQGSPLHF.

The rearrangement joins TRBV6-5 to TRBJ1-4, with TRBD1 matching over 7 bases. The V gene end was trimmed by 2 bases and the J gene end by 10 bases; junction bases not matched to a gene: 1. The CDR3 contains 12 residues. Germline lookup yields CDR1 MNHEY and CDR2 SVGAGI. CDR3 residues: CASSYEGAKLFF. The CDR3 DNA is TGTGCCAGCAGTTACGAGGGGGCAAAACTGTTTTTT.